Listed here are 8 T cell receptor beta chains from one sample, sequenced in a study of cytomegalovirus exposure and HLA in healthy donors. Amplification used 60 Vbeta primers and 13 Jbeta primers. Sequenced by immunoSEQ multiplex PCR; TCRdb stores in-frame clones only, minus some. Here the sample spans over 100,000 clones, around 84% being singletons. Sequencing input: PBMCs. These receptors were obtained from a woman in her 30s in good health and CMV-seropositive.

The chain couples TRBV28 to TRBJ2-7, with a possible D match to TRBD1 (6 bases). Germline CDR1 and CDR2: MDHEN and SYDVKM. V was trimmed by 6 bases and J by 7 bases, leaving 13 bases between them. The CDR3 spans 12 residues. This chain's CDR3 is CASRRGSGEQYF. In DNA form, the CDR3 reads TGTGCCAGCAGGAGGGGGTCTGGGGAGCAGTACTTC.

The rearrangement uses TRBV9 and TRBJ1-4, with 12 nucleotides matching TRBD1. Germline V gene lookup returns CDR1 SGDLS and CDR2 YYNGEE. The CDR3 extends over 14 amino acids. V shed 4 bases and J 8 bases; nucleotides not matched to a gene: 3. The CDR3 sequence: CASSIGTGGEKLFF. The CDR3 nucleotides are TGTGCCAGCAGCATCGGGACAGGGGGCGAAAAACTGTTTTTT.

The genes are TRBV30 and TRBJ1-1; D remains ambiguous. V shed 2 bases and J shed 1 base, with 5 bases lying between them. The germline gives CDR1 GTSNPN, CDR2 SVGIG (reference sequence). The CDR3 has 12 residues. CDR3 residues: CAWSFGNTEAFF. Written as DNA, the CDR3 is TGTGCCTGGAGTTTCGGGAACACTGAAGCTTTCTTT.

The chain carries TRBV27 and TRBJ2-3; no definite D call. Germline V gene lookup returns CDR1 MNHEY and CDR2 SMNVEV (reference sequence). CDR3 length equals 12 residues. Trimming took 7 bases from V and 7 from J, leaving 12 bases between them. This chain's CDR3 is CASKLHLNTQYF. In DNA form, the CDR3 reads TGTGCCAGCAAACTTCATCTAAATACGCAGTATTTT.

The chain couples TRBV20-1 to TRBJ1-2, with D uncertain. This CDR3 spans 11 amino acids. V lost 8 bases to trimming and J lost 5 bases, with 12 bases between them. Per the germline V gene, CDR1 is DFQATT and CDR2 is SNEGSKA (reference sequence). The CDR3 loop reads CSTANSYGYTF. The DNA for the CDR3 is TGCAGTACCGCTAACAGTTATGGCTACACCTTC.

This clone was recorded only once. In nucleotides, the CDR3 is TGCGCCAGCAGCTTGAGAGGGTATGGCTACACCTTC. Its protein is CASSLRGYGYTF. The chain carries TRBV5-1 and TRBJ1-2; D unclear. The length of the CDR3 is 12 residues. CDR1 is SGHRS and CDR2 is YFSETQ in the germline V gene. Trimming took off 1 base at V and 5 bases at J, with 6 bases between the two ends.

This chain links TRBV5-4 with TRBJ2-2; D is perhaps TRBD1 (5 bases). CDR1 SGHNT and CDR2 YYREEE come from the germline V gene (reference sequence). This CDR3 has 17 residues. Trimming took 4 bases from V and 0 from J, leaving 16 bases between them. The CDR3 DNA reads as TGTGCCAGCAGCCAAGACATCGACAGCGCGAACACCGGGGAGCTGTTTTTT. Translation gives CASSQDIDSANTGELFF.

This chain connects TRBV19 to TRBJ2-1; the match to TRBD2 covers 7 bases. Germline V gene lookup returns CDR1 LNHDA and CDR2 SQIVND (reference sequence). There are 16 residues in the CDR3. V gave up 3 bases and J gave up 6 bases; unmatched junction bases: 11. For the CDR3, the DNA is TGTGCCAGTAGTATGGTCGGGGGGAGACCCATCAATGAGCAGTTCTTC. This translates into CASSMVGGRPINEQFF. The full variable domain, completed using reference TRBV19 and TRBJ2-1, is DGGITQSPKYLFRKEGQNVTLSCEQNLNHDAMYWYRQDPGQGLRLIYYSQIVNDFQKGDIAEGYSVSREKKESFPLTVTSAQKNPTAFYLCASSMVGGRPINEQFFGPGTRLTVL.